This is a list of T cell receptor beta chains from one sample in a study of blood T cell repertoires in COVID-19. Here immunoSEQ multiplex PCR was the method, and the copy in TCRdb shows in-frame clones only, minus some. This sample yields 200,000 to 250,000 clones, of which 80% to 85% are seen a single time; 5% to 6.5% belongs to the top ten. Sample: peripheral blood. Every receptor here comes from a woman in her sixties or seventies who had recovered from COVID-19. The CDR3 runs from the conserved cysteine through the conserved F or W. The order of the fields is D gene, J gene, clone size, CDR3 length, V gene, CDR3 protein, CDR3 DNA. D genes are given only for firm matches. Clone size is not always given. Where it is, it says once, few, many or a class for expanded clones.

D gene: NA; J gene: TRBJ2-3; clone size: NA; CDR3 length: 16; V gene: TRBV4-3; CDR3 protein: CASSQVLARGQDTQYF; CDR3 DNA: TGCGCCAGCAGCCAAGTCCTCGCAAGAGGACAAGATACGCAGTATTTT
D gene: NA; J gene: TRBJ1-4; clone size: NA; CDR3 length: 15; V gene: TRBV19; CDR3 protein: CASKRGIATNEKLFF; CDR3 DNA: TGTGCCAGCAAGAGGGGGATTGCAACTAATGAAAAACTGTTTTTT
D gene: NA; J gene: TRBJ1-2; clone size: NA; CDR3 length: 15; V gene: TRBV7-9; CDR3 protein: CASSLGLGGGSGYTF; CDR3 DNA: TGTGCCAGCAGCTTAGGTCTGGGAGGGGGTAGTGGCTACACCTTC
D gene: TRBD2; J gene: TRBJ2-3; clone size: NA; CDR3 length: 14; V gene: TRBV5-1; CDR3 protein: CASSPGLATDTQYF; CDR3 DNA: TGCGCCAGCAGCCCAGGACTAGCTACAGATACGCAGTATTTT
D gene: NA; J gene: TRBJ2-1; clone size: NA; CDR3 length: 16; V gene: TRBV9; CDR3 protein: CASSETPRTDYNEQFF; CDR3 DNA: TGTGCCAGCAGCGAGACCCCTAGGACAGATTACAATGAGCAGTTCTTC
D gene: TRBD1; J gene: TRBJ1-2; clone size: NA; CDR3 length: 16; V gene: TRBV18; CDR3 protein: CASSPSAGTGGHGYTF; CDR3 DNA: TGTGCCAGCTCACCATCCGCCGGGACAGGGGGCCATGGCTACACCTTC
D gene: NA; J gene: TRBJ1-6; clone size: NA; CDR3 length: 12; V gene: TRBV12-3/TRBV12-4; CDR3 protein: CASSPNNSPLHF; CDR3 DNA: TGTGCCAGCAGTCCAAATAATTCACCCCTCCACTTT
D gene: NA; J gene: TRBJ1-4; clone size: NA; CDR3 length: 15; V gene: TRBV12-5; CDR3 protein: CASGLVQFEGSKLFF; CDR3 DNA: TGTGCTAGTGGTTTGGTACAATTCGAGGGCTCCAAACTGTTTTTT
D gene: NA; J gene: TRBJ2-1; clone size: NA; CDR3 length: 15; V gene: TRBV7-3; CDR3 protein: CASSLRYTGHNEQFF; CDR3 DNA: TGTGCCAGCAGCCTTAGGTACACAGGACACAATGAGCAGTTCTTC
D gene: TRBD2; J gene: TRBJ2-7; clone size: NA; CDR3 length: 15; V gene: TRBV2; CDR3 protein: CASSDGGGETDEQYF; CDR3 DNA: TGTGCCAGCAGTGATGGTGGGGGGGAAACCGACGAGCAGTACTTC
D gene: TRBD1; J gene: TRBJ2-2; clone size: NA; CDR3 length: 15; V gene: TRBV4-2; CDR3 protein: CASSQDDRVSGELFF; CDR3 DNA: TGTGCCAGCAGCCAAGATGACAGGGTTTCCGGGGAGCTGTTTTTT
D gene: TRBD2; J gene: TRBJ2-2; clone size: NA; CDR3 length: 17; V gene: TRBV9; CDR3 protein: CASSPRRSGGRTGELFF; CDR3 DNA: TGTGCCAGCAGCCCCCGGCGGAGCGGGGGGAGGACCGGGGAGCTGTTTTTT
D gene: NA; J gene: TRBJ1-1; clone size: NA; CDR3 length: 15; V gene: TRBV5-5; CDR3 protein: CASSLVSMGGTEAFF; CDR3 DNA: TGTGCCAGCAGCTTGGTCAGTATGGGGGGGACTGAAGCTTTCTTT
D gene: NA; J gene: TRBJ2-7; clone size: NA; CDR3 length: 13; V gene: TRBV7-2; CDR3 protein: CASSLAGAYEQYF; CDR3 DNA: TGTGCCAGCAGCTTAGCAGGGGCCTACGAGCAGTACTTC
D gene: NA; J gene: TRBJ1-2; clone size: NA; CDR3 length: 13; V gene: TRBV6-5; CDR3 protein: CASSYGQLGGYTF; CDR3 DNA: TGTGCCAGCAGTTACGGCCAGTTGGGCGGCTACACCTTC
D gene: NA; J gene: TRBJ2-5; clone size: NA; CDR3 length: 15; V gene: TRBV30; CDR3 protein: CAWSVVAGVVETQYF; CDR3 DNA: TGTGCCTGGAGTGTAGTGGCAGGGGTGGTAGAGACCCAGTACTTC
D gene: TRBD2; J gene: TRBJ2-5; clone size: NA; CDR3 length: 14; V gene: TRBV19; CDR3 protein: CASSISRGKETQYF; CDR3 DNA: TGTGCCAGTAGTATCTCGCGGGGGAAAGAGACCCAGTACTTC
D gene: TRBD1; J gene: TRBJ1-1; clone size: NA; CDR3 length: 15; V gene: TRBV3-1/TRBV3-2; CDR3 protein: CASSLQGVMNTEAFF; CDR3 DNA: TGTGCCAGCAGCCTACAGGGGGTAATGAACACTGAAGCTTTCTTT
D gene: NA; J gene: TRBJ1-1; clone size: NA; CDR3 length: 16; V gene: TRBV10-3; CDR3 protein: CAISERGKGISTEAFF; CDR3 DNA: TGTGCCATCAGTGAGAGGGGAAAGGGCATAAGCACTGAAGCTTTCTTT
D gene: NA; J gene: TRBJ1-3; clone size: few; CDR3 length: 14; V gene: TRBV5-6; CDR3 protein: CASSDDSGHATIYF; CDR3 DNA: TGTGCCAGCAGCGACGACAGTGGGCATGCCACCATATATTTT
D gene: TRBD1; J gene: TRBJ1-6; clone size: NA; CDR3 length: 14; V gene: TRBV6-5; CDR3 protein: CASSWDRGYSPLHF; CDR3 DNA: TGTGCCAGCAGTTGGGACAGGGGTTATTCACCCCTCCACTTT
D gene: NA; J gene: TRBJ1-4; clone size: NA; CDR3 length: 14; V gene: TRBV15; CDR3 protein: CATSGQGINEKLFF; CDR3 DNA: TGTGCCACCAGCGGGCAGGGCATCAATGAAAAACTGTTTTTT
D gene: NA; J gene: TRBJ2-7; clone size: once; CDR3 length: 15; V gene: TRBV5-1; CDR3 protein: CASSPVGKAFYEQYF; CDR3 DNA: TGCGCCAGCAGCCCCGTGGGCAAGGCCTTTTACGAGCAGTACTTC
D gene: NA; J gene: TRBJ2-3; clone size: NA; CDR3 length: 15; V gene: TRBV30; CDR3 protein: CAWCQGKRGSDTQYF; CDR3 DNA: TGTGCCTGGTGTCAGGGGAAGCGGGGATCGGATACGCAGTATTTT
D gene: TRBD1; J gene: TRBJ1-4; clone size: NA; CDR3 length: 14; V gene: TRBV18; CDR3 protein: CASSPTGVNEKLFF; CDR3 DNA: TGTGCCAGCTCCCCGACAGGGGTTAATGAAAAACTGTTTTTT
D gene: NA; J gene: TRBJ1-2; clone size: NA; CDR3 length: 16; V gene: TRBV19; CDR3 protein: CASSTEDRPLRGGYTF; CDR3 DNA: TGTGCCAGTAGTACCGAGGACCGACCCCTCAGGGGTGGCTACACCTTC
D gene: NA; J gene: TRBJ1-2; clone size: NA; CDR3 length: 13; V gene: TRBV5-1; CDR3 protein: CASSLASGDGYTF; CDR3 DNA: TGCGCCAGCAGCTTGGCTTCAGGGGACGGCTACACCTTC
D gene: TRBD2; J gene: TRBJ2-5; clone size: NA; CDR3 length: 16; V gene: TRBV4-1; CDR3 protein: CASSQGLAGGRETQYF; CDR3 DNA: TGCGCCAGCAGCCAAGGACTAGCGGGAGGGAGGGAGACCCAGTACTTC
D gene: NA; J gene: TRBJ2-3; clone size: NA; CDR3 length: 18; V gene: TRBV7-3; CDR3 protein: CASSLWGTVGTSTDTQYF; CDR3 DNA: TGTGCCAGCAGCTTATGGGGAACCGTAGGGACTAGCACAGATACGCAGTATTTT
D gene: NA; J gene: TRBJ1-1; clone size: NA; CDR3 length: 22; V gene: TRBV4-1; CDR3 protein: CASSRSGISFGYSKKGGTEAFF; CDR3 DNA: TGCGCCAGCAGCCGCAGTGGGATTAGCTTCGGCTATAGTAAGAAAGGGGGCACTGAAGCTTTCTTT
D gene: NA; J gene: TRBJ2-3; clone size: NA; CDR3 length: 14; V gene: TRBV7-2; CDR3 protein: CASSLDLATDTQYF; CDR3 DNA: TGTGCCAGCAGCTTAGATCTAGCAACAGATACGCAGTATTTT
D gene: NA; J gene: TRBJ1-3; clone size: NA; CDR3 length: 15; V gene: TRBV13; CDR3 protein: CASSLTGTPGNTIYF; CDR3 DNA: TGTGCCAGCAGCTTAACAGGGACACCTGGAAACACCATATATTTT
D gene: TRBD1; J gene: TRBJ2-7; clone size: NA; CDR3 length: 13; V gene: TRBV30; CDR3 protein: CAWTLQGVNEQYF; CDR3 DNA: TGTGCCTGGACTCTCCAGGGGGTCAACGAGCAGTACTTC
D gene: NA; J gene: TRBJ1-1; clone size: NA; CDR3 length: 13; V gene: TRBV19; CDR3 protein: CASSPGLGTEAFF; CDR3 DNA: TGTGCCAGTAGTCCGGGGTTGGGCACTGAAGCTTTCTTT
D gene: NA; J gene: TRBJ2-1; clone size: few; CDR3 length: 12; V gene: TRBV5-4; CDR3 protein: CASSRDSFEQFF; CDR3 DNA: TGTGCCAGCAGCCGGGACTCCTTTGAGCAGTTCTTC
D gene: NA; J gene: TRBJ1-5; clone size: NA; CDR3 length: 14; V gene: TRBV24-1; CDR3 protein: CATSDLYSNQPQHF; CDR3 DNA: TGTGCCACCAGTGATTTGTATAGCAATCAGCCCCAGCATTTT
D gene: TRBD1; J gene: TRBJ2-3; clone size: NA; CDR3 length: 15; V gene: TRBV29-1; CDR3 protein: CSVTRTGAIADTQYF; CDR3 DNA: TGCAGCGTTACCAGGACAGGGGCCATAGCAGATACGCAGTATTTT
D gene: NA; J gene: TRBJ2-7; clone size: NA; CDR3 length: 14; V gene: TRBV5-4; CDR3 protein: CASSLAGSSYEQYF; CDR3 DNA: TGTGCCAGCAGCTTGGCGGGGAGCTCCTACGAGCAGTACTTC
D gene: NA; J gene: TRBJ1-2; clone size: NA; CDR3 length: 13; V gene: TRBV9; CDR3 protein: CASSPSGGSGYTF; CDR3 DNA: TGTGCCAGCAGCCCTAGCGGGGGGTCTGGCTACACCTTC
D gene: NA; J gene: TRBJ1-1; clone size: NA; CDR3 length: 14; V gene: TRBV5-1; CDR3 protein: CASSLDGGAAEAFF; CDR3 DNA: TGCGCCAGCAGTCTTGATGGGGGCGCGGCTGAAGCTTTCTTT
D gene: NA; J gene: TRBJ2-3; clone size: NA; CDR3 length: 17; V gene: TRBV9; CDR3 protein: CASSGPPGGPSTDTQYF; CDR3 DNA: TGTGCCAGCAGCGGACCCCCCGGGGGGCCTAGCACAGATACGCAGTATTTT
D gene: NA; J gene: TRBJ1-1; clone size: NA; CDR3 length: 12; V gene: TRBV11-2; CDR3 protein: CASSLARFEAFF; CDR3 DNA: TGTGCCAGCAGCTTAGCTAGGTTTGAAGCTTTCTTT
D gene: TRBD1; J gene: TRBJ1-5; clone size: NA; CDR3 length: 17; V gene: TRBV28; CDR3 protein: CASRTGQDYSSNQPQHF; CDR3 DNA: TGTGCCAGCAGAACTGGACAGGACTATTCTAGCAATCAGCCCCAGCATTTT
D gene: TRBD1; J gene: TRBJ1-2; clone size: NA; CDR3 length: 14; V gene: TRBV4-2; CDR3 protein: CASSPGQGFRGYTF; CDR3 DNA: TGTGCCAGCAGCCCCGGACAGGGCTTTAGGGGCTACACCTTC
D gene: TRBD2; J gene: TRBJ2-5; clone size: NA; CDR3 length: 17; V gene: TRBV9; CDR3 protein: CASSVTSGGVGQETQYF; CDR3 DNA: TGTGCCAGCAGCGTAACTAGCGGGGGGGTCGGCCAAGAGACCCAGTACTTC
D gene: NA; J gene: TRBJ2-5; clone size: few; CDR3 length: 15; V gene: TRBV7-6; CDR3 protein: CASSLELRDQETQYF; CDR3 DNA: TGTGCCAGCAGCTTAGAGCTGCGGGATCAAGAGACCCAGTACTTC
D gene: NA; J gene: TRBJ2-4; clone size: NA; CDR3 length: 18; V gene: TRBV4-1; CDR3 protein: CASSQGLAGSLAKNIQYF; CDR3 DNA: TGCGCCAGCAGCCAAGGCCTGGCGGGGTCACTAGCCAAAAACATTCAGTACTTC
D gene: TRBD2; J gene: TRBJ2-7; clone size: NA; CDR3 length: 18; V gene: TRBV11-2; CDR3 protein: CASSLGTSGGLFSYEQYF; CDR3 DNA: TGTGCCAGCAGCTTAGGCACTAGCGGGGGGCTTTTTTCCTACGAGCAGTACTTC
D gene: NA; J gene: TRBJ2-2; clone size: NA; CDR3 length: 12; V gene: TRBV3-1/TRBV3-2; CDR3 protein: CASSQGAGELFF; CDR3 DNA: TGTGCCAGCAGCCAAGGAGCCGGGGAGCTGTTTTTT
D gene: NA; J gene: TRBJ1-2; clone size: NA; CDR3 length: 14; V gene: TRBV9; CDR3 protein: CASSVESGVYGYTF; CDR3 DNA: TGTGCCAGCAGCGTAGAGAGCGGGGTCTATGGCTACACCTTC
D gene: NA; J gene: TRBJ1-1; clone size: NA; CDR3 length: 16; V gene: TRBV7-2; CDR3 protein: CASSLGGHLKNTEAFF; CDR3 DNA: TGTGCCAGCAGCTTAGGCGGACACCTTAAGAACACTGAAGCTTTCTTT
D gene: TRBD1; J gene: TRBJ1-2; clone size: NA; CDR3 length: 18; V gene: TRBV18; CDR3 protein: CASSRTTAGGGANYGYTF; CDR3 DNA: TGTGCCAGCTCACGAACGACCGCAGGGGGAGGCGCTAACTATGGCTACACCTTC
D gene: TRBD1; J gene: TRBJ1-3; clone size: NA; CDR3 length: 16; V gene: TRBV18; CDR3 protein: CASSSQRTGAGNTIYF; CDR3 DNA: TGTGCCAGCTCATCCCAGAGGACAGGGGCTGGAAACACCATATATTTT
D gene: NA; J gene: TRBJ1-1; clone size: NA; CDR3 length: 14; V gene: TRBV21-1; CDR3 protein: CASSPGGLCTEAFF; CDR3 DNA: TGTGCCAGCAGCCCCGGGGGGTTGTGCACTGAAGCTTTCTTT
D gene: TRBD1; J gene: TRBJ1-1; clone size: NA; CDR3 length: 21; V gene: TRBV27; CDR3 protein: CASSLSFVVVKPGQGGTEAFF; CDR3 DNA: TGTGCCAGCAGTTTATCGTTCGTGGTGGTCAAACCAGGACAGGGAGGCACTGAAGCTTTCTTT
D gene: TRBD1; J gene: TRBJ2-7; clone size: NA; CDR3 length: 15; V gene: TRBV23-1; CDR3 protein: CASSQSYPGQYEQYF; CDR3 DNA: TGCGCCAGCAGTCAATCCTACCCGGGACAGTACGAGCAGTACTTC
D gene: TRBD2; J gene: TRBJ2-7; clone size: NA; CDR3 length: 14; V gene: TRBV5-6; CDR3 protein: CASSLGLAGNRQYF; CDR3 DNA: TGTGCCAGCAGCCTGGGACTAGCGGGGAATCGGCAGTACTTC
D gene: TRBD2; J gene: TRBJ2-2; clone size: NA; CDR3 length: 16; V gene: TRBV7-3; CDR3 protein: CASSLIASGGTGELFF; CDR3 DNA: TGTGCCAGCAGCTTAATTGCCAGCGGGGGTACCGGGGAGCTGTTTTTT
D gene: NA; J gene: TRBJ2-3; clone size: NA; CDR3 length: 15; V gene: TRBV7-2; CDR3 protein: CASSFGGASTDTQYF; CDR3 DNA: TGTGCCAGCAGTTTTGGAGGGGCCAGCACAGATACGCAGTATTTT
D gene: NA; J gene: TRBJ1-3; clone size: once; CDR3 length: 17; V gene: TRBV14; CDR3 protein: CASSHRGGGFSGNTIYF; CDR3 DNA: TGTGCCAGCAGCCATAGAGGCGGGGGGTTCTCTGGAAACACCATATATTTT